Listed below are T cell receptor beta chains from one sample, sequenced in a study of neurological immune-mediated disorders. MiXCR, run by TCRdb on the 5' RACE reads, gives a single entry per CDR3 protein. Counted here are 20,000 to 30,000 distinct CDR3 sequences, about 2.6% occurring once; the ten biggest clones make up 2.3%. Material for sequencing was PBMCs. All receptors derive from a woman in her fifties or sixties with multiple sclerosis. CDR3s include the opening cysteine and the closing phenylalanine or tryptophan. D genes are given only for firm matches. Some rows have no size entry. The others give once, few or many, or a class for an expanded clone.

abundance,d_gene,v_gene,j_gene,CDR3nt,CDR3aa
many,.,TRBV12-3/TRBV12-4,TRBJ1-2,TGTGCCAGCAGTTTTGGGCCGGGAGGCTACACCTTC,CASSFGPGGYTF
few,TRBD1,TRBV7-2,TRBJ1-6,TGTGCCAGCAGCCCAGACAGGGTGTCCTATAATTCACCCCTCAACTTT,CASSPDRVSYNSPLNF
medium-sized,.,TRBV5-1,TRBJ2-7,TGCGCCAGCAGCTCGGGAAGCTCCTACGAGCAGTACTTC,CASSSGSSYEQYF
many,.,TRBV20-1,TRBJ2-3,TGCAGTGCTGGGGGGGCGGACAAGAGCACAGATACGCAGTATTTT,CSAGGADKSTDTQYF
.,TRBD1,TRBV20-1,TRBJ1-1,TGCAGTGCGCCCGACAGGGCCGCTGAAGCTTTCTTT,CSAPDRAAEAFF
many,.,TRBV7-8,TRBJ1-3,TGTGCCAGCAGCTCTCAATGGGGTGCAGGAAACACCATATATTTT,CASSSQWGAGNTIYF
many,.,TRBV29-1,TRBJ1-2,TGCAGCGTTGAAGATCTATGGGATGGCTATGGCTACACCTTC,CSVEDLWDGYGYTF
many,.,TRBV27,TRBJ2-2,TGTGCCAGCAGTCTCTCGCGGGAAAGTTTCAAGAGGGAGCTGTTTTTT,CASSLSRESFKRELFF
many,.,TRBV15,TRBJ2-5,TGTGCCACCAGCACAGGGGGGGGCCAAGAGACCCAGTACTTC,CATSTGGGQETQYF
many,.,TRBV4-2,TRBJ1-5,TGTGCCAGCAGCCAAGGCGAGGGACATCCCAATCAGCCCCAGCATTTT,CASSQGEGHPNQPQHF
many,TRBD2,TRBV6-2/TRBV6-3,TRBJ2-7,TGTGCCAGCAGCCCTCTAGCGGGAACGACCTACGAGCAGTACTTC,CASSPLAGTTYEQYF
many,.,TRBV4-1,TRBJ1-1,TGCGCCAGCACCCAGGGTTCAGCGAACACTGAAGCTTTCTTT,CASTQGSANTEAFF
many,.,TRBV27,TRBJ1-2,TGTGCCAGCAGGCAACCACAGGGAGCCTCCTATGGCTACACCTTC,CASRQPQGASYGYTF
many,.,TRBV5-1,TRBJ2-5,TGCGCCAGCAGCTTGACTTCAGTCCAAGAGACCCAGTACTTC,CASSLTSVQETQYF
.,.,TRBV27,TRBJ2-7,TGTGCCAGCAGTTCACCCGGGACGTTAGCCTACGAGCAGTACTTC,CASSSPGTLAYEQYF
many,TRBD1,TRBV7-2,TRBJ1-2,TGTGCCAGCAGCTCAGGACAGGGAGGAGGCTACACCTTC,CASSSGQGGGYTF
many,.,TRBV28,TRBJ1-4,TGTGCCAGCAGTTTAAGGTGGGCTAATGAAAAACTGTTTTTT,CASSLRWANEKLFF
many,TRBD1,TRBV6-5,TRBJ1-2,TGTGCCAGCAGTTATGGACAGGGGGCGTTTGGCTACACCTTC,CASSYGQGAFGYTF
many,TRBD2,TRBV7-2,TRBJ2-1,TGTGCCAGCAGCCTGGGACTAGAGGTGTACAATGAGCAGTTCTTC,CASSLGLEVYNEQFF
many,.,TRBV14,TRBJ2-3,TGTGCCAGCAGCCCCTTTACTAGCACAGATACGCAGTATTTT,CASSPFTSTDTQYF
many,TRBD1,TRBV15,TRBJ1-1,TGTGCCACCAGCACCCCTAGGAGGCAGGGGGGCATGAACACTGAAGCTTTCTTT,CATSTPRRQGGMNTEAFF
many,TRBD1,TRBV5-1,TRBJ2-7,TGCGCCAGCAGCGGCGGGACAGGGCTCGACTACGAGCAGTACTTC,CASSGGTGLDYEQYF
many,TRBD1,TRBV5-1,TRBJ1-3,TGCGCCAGCAGCTTGGACAGGGGGCGAAACACCATATATTTT,CASSLDRGRNTIYF
many,.,TRBV2,TRBJ2-3,TGTGCCAGCAGTGAAGTTTACCGGGGTGAGGATACGCAGTATTTT,CASSEVYRGEDTQYF
many,.,TRBV6-5,TRBJ2-5,TGTGCCAGCAGTTATGGGCAAGAGACCCAGTACTTC,CASSYGQETQYF
many,.,TRBV6-6,TRBJ2-5,TGTGCCAGCAGTTCTAGGACACCCCCAGGGACCCAGTACTTC,CASSSRTPPGTQYF
many,.,TRBV10-3,TRBJ1-1,TGTGCCATCACAGGACAGATGAACACTGAAGCTTTCTTT,CAITGQMNTEAFF
many,TRBD2,TRBV6-6,TRBJ2-1,TGTGCCAGCAGAGCGGGACTAGGGGGCAATGAGCAGTTCTTC,CASRAGLGGNEQFF
many,.,TRBV10-3,TRBJ2-7,TGTGCCACTCGCGTGGGGTCCTACGAGCAGTACTTC,CATRVGSYEQYF
many,.,TRBV9,TRBJ2-2,TGTGCCAGCAGCGTAGTCCAATTCGGACTGCACACCGGGGAGCTGTTTTTT,CASSVVQFGLHTGELFF
many,TRBD2,TRBV5-1,TRBJ2-5,TGCGCCAGCAGCTTGGAACTAGCGGACCAAGAGACCCAGTACTTC,CASSLELADQETQYF
.,.,TRBV7-2,TRBJ2-4,TGTGCCAGCAGCTTAATAAGAGCCAAAAACATTCAGTACTTC,CASSLIRAKNIQYF
many,TRBD1,TRBV20-1,TRBJ2-1,TGCAGTGCTATGGCAGGGGGCATAGGGCAGTTCTTC,CSAMAGGIGQFF
many,.,TRBV7-2,TRBJ2-7,TGTGCCAGCAGCTTTTTCGGGACCTACGAGCAGTACTTC,CASSFFGTYEQYF
many,TRBD2,TRBV27,TRBJ2-1,TGTGCCAGCAGCTCGAGCGGGAGGGCCTACAATGAGCAGTTCTTC,CASSSSGRAYNEQFF
many,.,TRBV4-3,TRBJ2-2,TGCGCCAGCAGCCAAGATAAGACCGCATTCGGGGAGCTGTTTTTT,CASSQDKTAFGELFF
many,.,TRBV9,TRBJ2-1,TGTGCCAGCAGCGTATCCCAGCTGCCCTACAATGAGCAGTTCTTC,CASSVSQLPYNEQFF
medium-sized,.,TRBV20-1,TRBJ2-7,TGCAGTGCTTTACAGGGTAACGAGCAGTACTTC,CSALQGNEQYF
many,TRBD2,TRBV20-1,TRBJ2-5,TGCAGTGCTAGTACGGGGATTAGCGGGGTCCAAGAGACCCAGTACTTC,CSASTGISGVQETQYF
many,.,TRBV5-8,TRBJ1-1,TGTGCCAGCAGCTCAGGCCCGAACACTGAAGCTTTCTTT,CASSSGPNTEAFF
.,TRBD2,TRBV4-3,TRBJ2-3,TGCGCCAGCAGCCAAGATCTCGGACTAGCTTCGGATACGCAGTATTTT,CASSQDLGLASDTQYF
.,.,TRBV5-1,TRBJ2-3,TGCGCCAGCAGCTTGGGGCAGGATACGCAGTATTTT,CASSLGQDTQYF
many,.,TRBV2,TRBJ1-1,TGTGCCAGCATGCGGGAATCTAACACTGAAGCTTTCTTT,CASMRESNTEAFF
many,.,TRBV6-6,TRBJ1-1,TGTGCCACCACGGGGCTGGCGAACACTGAAGCTTTCTTT,CATTGLANTEAFF
many,.,TRBV30,TRBJ1-1,TGTGCCTGGAGTGTACAAGGGTGGAACACTGAAGCTTTCTTT,CAWSVQGWNTEAFF
many,.,TRBV7-2,TRBJ2-7,TGTGCCAGCAGCTCGATCTACGAGCAGTACTTC,CASSSIYEQYF
many,TRBD1,TRBV5-1,TRBJ1-1,TGCGCCAGCAGGGACGGACAGGGATGGGCTGAAGCTTTCTTT,CASRDGQGWAEAFF
many,.,TRBV20-1,TRBJ1-6,TGCAGTGCTTCCAGCTCATGGTCTCAGTCGCCCCTCAACTTT,CSASSSWSQSPLNF
many,.,TRBV20-1,TRBJ1-6,TGCAGTGCTAGAAATAGGGACGGGGGTAATTCACCCCTCAACTTT,CSARNRDGGNSPLNF
many,TRBD2,TRBV7-9,TRBJ2-3,TGTGCCAGCAGCCCCAAAGGGACTAGCGGGGGAGATACGCAGTATTTT,CASSPKGTSGGDTQYF
many,TRBD2,TRBV10-3,TRBJ2-5,TGTGCTGCGAGCGGGGGTCCGGGGGAGACCCAGTACTTC,CAASGGPGETQYF
many,.,TRBV5-1,TRBJ2-2,TGCGCCAGCAGCTTGTCTGTCGGGTCGGCCGGGGAGCTGTTTTTT,CASSLSVGSAGELFF
many,TRBD1,TRBV20-1,TRBJ1-2,TGCAGTGCTAGAGACCACAGGGGTGGCTACACCTTC,CSARDHRGGYTF
many,TRBD1,TRBV27,TRBJ2-7,TGTGCCAGCAAACAGACAGGGGAAGTCGAGCAGTACTTC,CASKQTGEVEQYF
many,.,TRBV5-1,TRBJ2-1,TGCGCCAGCAGGCAGGGGACCTCTCCTAGCAATGAGCAGTTCTTC,CASRQGTSPSNEQFF
.,.,TRBV7-2,TRBJ1-1,TGTGCCAGCAGCTTACATGCGCCGAGGACTGAAGCTTTCTTT,CASSLHAPRTEAFF